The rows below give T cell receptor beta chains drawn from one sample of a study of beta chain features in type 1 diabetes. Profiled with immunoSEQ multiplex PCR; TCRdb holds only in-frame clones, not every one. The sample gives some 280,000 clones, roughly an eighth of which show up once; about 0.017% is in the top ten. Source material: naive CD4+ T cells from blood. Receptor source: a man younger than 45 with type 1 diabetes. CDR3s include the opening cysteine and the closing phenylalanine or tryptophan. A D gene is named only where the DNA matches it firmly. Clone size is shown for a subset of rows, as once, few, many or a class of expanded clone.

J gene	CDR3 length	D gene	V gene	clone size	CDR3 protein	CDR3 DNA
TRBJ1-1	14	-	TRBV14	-	CASSPHRKTTEAFF	TGTGCCAGCAGCCCCCACAGGAAAACCACTGAAGCTTTCTTT
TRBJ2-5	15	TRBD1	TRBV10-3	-	CAIAGTGRMGETQYF	TGTGCCATCGCCGGGACAGGGAGGATGGGGGAGACCCAGTACTTC
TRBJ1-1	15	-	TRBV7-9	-	CASSGSGIVNTEAFF	TGTGCCAGCAGCGGCTCGGGTATAGTGAACACTGAAGCTTTCTTT
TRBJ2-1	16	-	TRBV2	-	CASSLQRLSSYNEQFF	TGTGCCAGCAGCCTCCAGCGGCTCAGCTCCTACAATGAGCAGTTCTTC
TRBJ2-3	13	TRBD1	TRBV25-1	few	CASSGTVTDTQYF	TGTGCCAGCAGCGGGACAGTCACAGATACGCAGTATTTT
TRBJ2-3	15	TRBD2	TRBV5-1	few	CASSLREGDPDTQYF	TGCGCCAGCAGCTTGCGGGAGGGCGATCCGGATACGCAGTATTTT
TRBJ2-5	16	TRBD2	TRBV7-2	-	CASSSGLAGVGETQYF	TGTGCCAGCAGCTCGGGACTAGCGGGAGTTGGGGAGACCCAGTACTTC
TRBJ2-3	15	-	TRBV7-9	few	CASSSRLPSTDTQYF	TGTGCCAGCAGCTCCAGACTACCTAGCACAGATACGCAGTATTTT
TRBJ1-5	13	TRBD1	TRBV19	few	CAATDRVNQPQHF	TGTGCCGCCACGGACAGGGTAAATCAGCCCCAGCATTTT
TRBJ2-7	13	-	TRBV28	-	CASSAYYAYEQYF	TGTGCCAGCAGTGCCTATTACGCCTACGAGCAGTACTTC
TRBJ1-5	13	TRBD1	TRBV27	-	CASGDRRHQPQHF	TGTGCCAGCGGGGACAGGAGACATCAGCCCCAGCATTTT
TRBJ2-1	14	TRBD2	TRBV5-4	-	CASSLEREYNEQFF	TGTGCCAGCAGCTTAGAGCGGGAATACAATGAGCAGTTCTTC
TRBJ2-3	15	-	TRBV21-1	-	CASSKRPRWADTQYF	TGTGCCAGCAGCAAACGACCGAGGTGGGCAGATACGCAGTATTTT
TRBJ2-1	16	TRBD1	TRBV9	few	CASSVGRDRVYNEQFF	TGTGCCAGCAGCGTAGGAAGGGACAGAGTCTACAATGAGCAGTTCTTC
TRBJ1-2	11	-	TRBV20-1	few	CSAANRYGYTF	TGCAGTGCCGCGAACCGCTATGGCTACACCTTC
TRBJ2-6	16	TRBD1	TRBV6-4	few	CASSRDRVSGANVLTF	TGTGCCAGCAGTCGGGACAGGGTCTCTGGGGCCAACGTCCTGACTTTC
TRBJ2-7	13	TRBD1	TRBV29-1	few	CSVGGQDFYEQYF	TGCAGCGTTGGGGGACAGGACTTCTACGAGCAGTACTTC
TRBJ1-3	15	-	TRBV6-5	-	CASSFGGFAGNTIYF	TGTGCCAGCAGTTTTGGAGGGTTCGCTGGAAACACCATATATTTT
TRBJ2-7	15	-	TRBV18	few	CASSPLGTRGNEQYF	TGTGCCAGCTCACCACTGGGAACGCGGGGCAACGAGCAGTACTTC
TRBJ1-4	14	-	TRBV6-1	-	CASTTGVTNEKLFF	TGTGCCAGCACCACGGGGGTGACTAATGAAAAACTGTTTTTT
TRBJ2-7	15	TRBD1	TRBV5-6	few	CASSSPGQGPHEQYF	TGTGCCAGCAGCTCCCCGGGACAGGGGCCCCACGAGCAGTACTTC
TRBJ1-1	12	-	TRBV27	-	CASSFPGSEAFF	TGTGCCAGCAGTTTCCCGGGTTCTGAAGCTTTCTTT
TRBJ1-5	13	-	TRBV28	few	CASRRQANQPQHF	TGTGCCAGCAGACGACAGGCCAATCAGCCCCAGCATTTT
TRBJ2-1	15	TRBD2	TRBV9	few	CASSVEGSGRVEQFF	TGTGCCAGCAGCGTAGAAGGTAGCGGGCGAGTGGAGCAGTTCTTC
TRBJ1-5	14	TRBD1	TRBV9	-	CASTQRQGNQPQHF	TGTGCCAGCACCCAAAGACAGGGGAATCAGCCCCAGCATTTT
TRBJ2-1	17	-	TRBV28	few	CASSLSPVRGTYNEQFF	TGTGCCAGCAGTTTATCGCCCGTCCGAGGGACCTACAATGAGCAGTTCTTC
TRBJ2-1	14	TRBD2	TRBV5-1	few	CASRVSGSNNEQFF	TGCGCCAGCAGGGTTAGCGGGAGCAACAATGAGCAGTTCTTC
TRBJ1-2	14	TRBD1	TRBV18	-	CASSPGQAVYGYTF	TGTGCCAGCTCACCGGGACAGGCCGTCTATGGCTACACCTTC
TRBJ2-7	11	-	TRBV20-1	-	CSAPGHYEQYF	TGCAGTGCGCCGGGACACTACGAGCAGTACTTC